The rows below give T cell receptor beta chains drawn from one sample of a study of human T cells and chemical hapten exposure. Each CDR3 protein is one row after TCRdb ran MiXCR on the RACE reads. The table records 100,000 or so distinct CDR3 sequences, about 34% of them present only once. The sequencing here drew on whole blood, taken in connection with sensitization to the hapten diphenylcyclopropenone (DPC). The receptor source for this set is a middle-aged man with alopecia areata. Some clones in this sample may be carry-over from other donors' samples. Both conserved end residues are part of each CDR3. Each record gives: V gene, J gene, clone size, D gene, CDR3 protein, CDR3 DNA. D genes are given only for firm matches. Clone size is stated in some rows and not others, as once, few, many or a class when expanded.

TRBV7-8	TRBJ2-3	few	-	CASSSRADTDTQYF	TGTGCCAGCAGCTCCCGGGCCGACACAGATACGCAGTATTTT
TRBV7-9	TRBJ2-5	-	-	CASSFRGGRGQETQYF	TGTGCCAGCAGTTTTAGGGGGGGACGGGGTCAAGAGACCCAGTACTTC
TRBV25-1	TRBJ1-2	-	-	CASSEFGQPYGYTF	TGTGCCAGCAGTGAATTCGGACAGCCCTATGGCTACACCTTC
TRBV6-1	TRBJ1-5	-	-	CASVDGGDQPQHF	TGTGCCAGCGTAGACGGAGGAGATCAGCCCCAGCATTTT
TRBV7-2	TRBJ1-1	-	TRBD1	CASSLDRGNTEAFF	TGTGCCAGCAGCTTAGACAGGGGGAACACTGAAGCTTTCTTT
TRBV24-1	TRBJ2-3	few	-	CATSDRGQKGPNTQYF	TGTGCCACCAGTGATCGTGGCCAGAAAGGTCCTAATACGCAGTATTTT
TRBV5-8	TRBJ2-2	-	-	CASSLRAVLNTGELFF	TGTGCCAGCAGCTTACGCGCAGTCTTGAACACCGGGGAGCTGTTTTTT
TRBV6-6	TRBJ1-1	-	-	CASSQATGQTITEAFF	TGTGCCAGCAGCCAGGCGACGGGACAAACCATCACTGAAGCTTTCTTT
TRBV11-2	TRBJ2-5	-	-	CASSQAVVETQYF	TGTGCCAGCAGCCAAGCAGTTGTGGAGACCCAGTACTTC
TRBV2	TRBJ2-1	-	-	CASSEKGIVYNEQFF	TGTGCCAGCAGTGAAAAGGGGATCGTATACAATGAGCAGTTCTTC
TRBV20-1	TRBJ1-5	-	-	CSARDVGEPQHF	TGCAGTGCTAGAGATGTCGGGGAGCCCCAGCATTTT
TRBV9	TRBJ2-5	-	-	CASSRLDHQETQYF	TGTGCCAGCAGCCGACTAGACCACCAAGAGACCCAGTACTTC
TRBV29-1	TRBJ1-5	-	-	CSVQLDSSNQPQHF	TGCAGCGTTCAATTGGACAGTAGCAATCAGCCCCAGCATTTT
TRBV25-1	TRBJ1-6	-	-	CASGADAYNSPLHF	TGTGCCAGCGGTGCAGACGCTTATAATTCACCCCTCCACTTT
TRBV28	TRBJ1-3	few	-	CASSGANSGNTIYF	TGTGCCAGCTCCGGGGCTAACTCTGGAAACACCATATATTTT
TRBV10-3	TRBJ1-1	-	TRBD1	CAISEPTGGHTEAFF	TGTGCCATCAGTGAGCCAACAGGGGGTCACACTGAAGCTTTCTTT
TRBV11-2	TRBJ2-3	few	-	CASSRTSDTQYF	TGTGCCAGCAGCCGGACCTCAGATACGCAGTATTTT
TRBV12-3/TRBV12-4	TRBJ2-2	-	-	CATGLQNTGELFF	TGTGCCACTGGGCTCCAGAACACCGGGGAGCTGTTTTTT
TRBV3-1	TRBJ1-1	few	TRBD1	CASSPHRGPNAEAFF	TGTGCCAGCAGCCCTCACAGGGGGCCCAACGCTGAAGCTTTCTTT